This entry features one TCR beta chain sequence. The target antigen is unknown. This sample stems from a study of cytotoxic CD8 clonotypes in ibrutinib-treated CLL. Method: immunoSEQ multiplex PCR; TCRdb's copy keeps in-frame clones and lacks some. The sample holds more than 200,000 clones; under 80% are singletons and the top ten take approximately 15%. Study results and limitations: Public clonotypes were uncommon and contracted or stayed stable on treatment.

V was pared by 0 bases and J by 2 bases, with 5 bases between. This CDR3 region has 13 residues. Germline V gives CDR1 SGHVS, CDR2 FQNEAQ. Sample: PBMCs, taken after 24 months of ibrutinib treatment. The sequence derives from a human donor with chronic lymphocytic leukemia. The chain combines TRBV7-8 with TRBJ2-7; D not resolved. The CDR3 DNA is TGTGCCAGCAGCTTAGCACAGACCTACGAGCAGTACTTC. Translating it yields CASSLAQTYEQYF.